This section outlines one TCR beta chain sequence together with its context. The data stem from a study of patients and donors after allogeneic stem cell transplantation. This CDR3 region has 13 residues. With V trimmed by 4 bases and J by 5 bases, 4 bases remained unmatched. From the RT-PCR reads, TCRdb called clonotypes with MiXCR, one entry per CDR3 protein. The table lists some 90,000 distinct CDR3 sequences, roughly 50% of them singletons, with about 58% in the top ten. The sequenced sample was blood, either unsorted or a sorted T cell fraction (not recorded which). This chain uses TRBV12-3 or TRBV12-4 with TRBJ2-5; 7 bases map to TRBD1. The TCR was taken from a human donor who was either an allogeneic HSCT recipient or a stem cell or donor lymphocyte infusion donor (not recorded which). It is not recorded whose cells these are; they may come from a transplant donor. This chain's CDR3 is CASSYDRDETQYF. The CDR3 coding sequence is TGTGCCAGCAGTTACGACAGGGACGAGACCCAGTACTTC.